This T cell receptor (beta chain) appears in the sequencing data of a study of neoadjuvant anti-PD-1 for oral cavity cancer. The overall study: Patients without progression got a fourth dose around day 43.

Per germline, CDR1 GTSNPN and CDR2 SVGIG (reference sequence). Trimming left V 3 bases short and J 3 bases short, with 6 bases between. The CDR3 runs to 13 residues. Described time point: after neoadjuvant nivolumab, at surgical resection. Measured with immunoSEQ multiplex PCR; TCRdb has only the in-frame clones, and not every one. This table holds around 14,000 clones, roughly two thirds found once. The source material was PBMCs, sampled after nivolumab (anti-PD-1) treatment. The source is a person aged 35-80 years with oral cavity squamous cell carcinoma. The chain links TRBV30 to TRBJ2-6; D perhaps matches TRBD2 (5 bases). The CDR3 DNA reads as TGTGCCTGGAGCGGGGTTGGGGCCAACGTCCTGACTTTC. Its translation is CAWSGVGANVLTF.